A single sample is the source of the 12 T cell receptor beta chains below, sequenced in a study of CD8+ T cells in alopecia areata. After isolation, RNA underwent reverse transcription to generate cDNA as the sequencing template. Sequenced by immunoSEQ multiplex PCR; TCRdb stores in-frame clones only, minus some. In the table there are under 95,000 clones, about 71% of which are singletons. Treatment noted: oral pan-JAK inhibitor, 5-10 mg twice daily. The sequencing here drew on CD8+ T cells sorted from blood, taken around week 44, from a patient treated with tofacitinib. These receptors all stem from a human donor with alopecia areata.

In DNA, the CDR3 is TGTGCCAGCAGCTTAAAGTCTGGGGCCAACGTCCTGACTTTC. This encodes CASSLKSGANVLTF. The chain links TRBV7-3 to TRBJ2-6, with D uncertain. Germline CDR1 is SGHTA and CDR2 is FQGTGA. This CDR3 has 14 residues. Trimming cost V 1 base and J 1 base, with 2 bases left between them. Combining the CDR3 with reference TRBV7-3 and TRBJ2-6 gives the whole variable domain GAGVSQTPSNKVTEKGKYVELRCDPISGHTALYWYRQSLGQGPEFLIYFQGTGAADDSGLPNDRFFAVRPEGSVSTLKIQRTERGDSAVYLCASSLKSGANVLTFGAGSRLTVL.

CDR3 in DNA: TGTGCCAGCAGCTCACTAGCGGGGGTAGGCGAGCAGTACTTC. It encodes CASSSLAGVGEQYF. V and J are TRBV5-6 and TRBJ2-7; 11 positions agree with TRBD2. Germline V CDR1 and CDR2: SGHDT, YYEEEE. The CDR3 totals 14 residues. V lost 3 bases, J lost 6 bases, and 5 bases stayed unmatched.

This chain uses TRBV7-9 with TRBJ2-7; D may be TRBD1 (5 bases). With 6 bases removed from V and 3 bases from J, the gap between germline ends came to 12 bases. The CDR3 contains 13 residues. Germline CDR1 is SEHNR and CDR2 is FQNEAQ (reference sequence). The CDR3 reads CASRQDMHYEQYF. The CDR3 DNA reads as TGTGCCAGCAGACAGGACATGCACTACGAGCAGTACTTC. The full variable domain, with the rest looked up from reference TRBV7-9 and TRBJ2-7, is DTGVSQNPRHKITKRGQNVTFRCDPISEHNRLYWYRQTLGQGPEFLTYFQNEAQLEKSRLLSDRFSAERPKGSFSTLEIQRTEQGDSAMYLCASRQDMHYEQYFGPGTRLTVT.

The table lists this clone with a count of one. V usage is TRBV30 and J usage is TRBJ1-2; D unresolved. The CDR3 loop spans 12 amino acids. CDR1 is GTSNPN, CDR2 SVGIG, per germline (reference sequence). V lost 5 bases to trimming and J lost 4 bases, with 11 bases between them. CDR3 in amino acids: CAWERVTYGYTF. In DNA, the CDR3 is TGTGCCTGGGAGAGGGTTACCTATGGCTACACCTTC.

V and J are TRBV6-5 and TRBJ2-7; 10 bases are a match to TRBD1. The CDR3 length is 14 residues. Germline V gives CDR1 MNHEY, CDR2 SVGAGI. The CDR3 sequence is CVISSGQGHYEQYF. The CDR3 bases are TGTGTGATCTCCTCGGGACAGGGGCACTACGAGCAGTACTTC.

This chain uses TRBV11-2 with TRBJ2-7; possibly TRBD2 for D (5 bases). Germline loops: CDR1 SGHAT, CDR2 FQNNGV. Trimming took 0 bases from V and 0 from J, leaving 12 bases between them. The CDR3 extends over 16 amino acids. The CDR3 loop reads CASSLESGTSSYEQYF. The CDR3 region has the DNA TGTGCCAGCAGCTTAGAAAGCGGCACCAGCTCCTACGAGCAGTACTTC.

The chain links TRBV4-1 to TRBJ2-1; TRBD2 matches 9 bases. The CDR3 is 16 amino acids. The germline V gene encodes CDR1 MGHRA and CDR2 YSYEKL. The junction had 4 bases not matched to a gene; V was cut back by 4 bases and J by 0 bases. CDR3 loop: CASSPLAGSSYNEQFF. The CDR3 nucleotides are TGCGCCAGCAGCCCGCTAGCGGGGAGCTCCTACAATGAGCAGTTCTTC.

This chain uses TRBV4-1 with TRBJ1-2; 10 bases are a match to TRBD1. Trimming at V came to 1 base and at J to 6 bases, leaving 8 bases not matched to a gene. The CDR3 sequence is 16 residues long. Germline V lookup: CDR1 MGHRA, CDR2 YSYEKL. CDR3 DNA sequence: TGCGCCAGCAGCCAAGGGTTGACAGGGGGCGGGAATGGCTACACCTTC. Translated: CASSQGLTGGGNGYTF.

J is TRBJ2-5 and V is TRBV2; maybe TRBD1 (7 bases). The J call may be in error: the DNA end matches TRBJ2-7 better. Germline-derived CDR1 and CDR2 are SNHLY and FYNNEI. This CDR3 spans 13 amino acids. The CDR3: CASSGLGGDEQYF. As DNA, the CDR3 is TGTGCCAGCAGTGGACTAGGGGGCGACGAGCAGTACTTC.

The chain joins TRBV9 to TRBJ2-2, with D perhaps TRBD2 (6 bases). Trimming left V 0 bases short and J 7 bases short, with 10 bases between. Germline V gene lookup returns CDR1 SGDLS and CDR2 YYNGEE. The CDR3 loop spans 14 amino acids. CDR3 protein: CASSVGIGGGELFF. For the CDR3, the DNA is TGTGCCAGCAGCGTAGGGATCGGGGGCGGGGAGCTGTTTTTT.

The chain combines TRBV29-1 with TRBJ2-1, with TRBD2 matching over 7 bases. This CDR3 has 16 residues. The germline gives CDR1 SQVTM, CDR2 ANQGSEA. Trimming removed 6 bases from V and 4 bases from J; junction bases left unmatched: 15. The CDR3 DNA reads TGCAGCGTCCCCGAGGTAGCGGGTCCCAGATACAATGAGCAGTTCTTC. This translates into CSVPEVAGPRYNEQFF.

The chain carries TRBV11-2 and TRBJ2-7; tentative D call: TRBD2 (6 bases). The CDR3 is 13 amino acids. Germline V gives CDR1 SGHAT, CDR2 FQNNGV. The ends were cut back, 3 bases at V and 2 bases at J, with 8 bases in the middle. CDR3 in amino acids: CASSFSGPYEQYF. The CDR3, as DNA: TGTGCCAGCAGCTTTAGCGGACCCTACGAGCAGTACTTC.